This record looks at one TCR beta chain sequence and its context. Trimming cost V 0 bases and J 3 bases, with 14 bases left between them. Germline lookup yields CDR1 SGHTA and CDR2 FQGNSA. This CDR3 has 16 residues. This entry is derived from a study of blood T cell repertoires in COVID-19. TCRdb's table, derived via immunoSEQ multiplex PCR, lists solely in-frame clones and lacks some. Of over 150,000 clones in the sample, about 86% are singletons; the top ten hold around 7.9%. The TCR originated in a man in his forties or fifties who had recovered from COVID-19. Material for sequencing was PBMCs or T cells enriched from blood (not recorded which). V is TRBV7-2 and J is TRBJ1-1; D gene uncertain. CDR3 DNA: TGTGCCAGCAGCTTAGCGGTTGGAGGGTTAGACACTGAAGCTTTCTTT. This sequence encodes CASSLAVGGLDTEAFF.